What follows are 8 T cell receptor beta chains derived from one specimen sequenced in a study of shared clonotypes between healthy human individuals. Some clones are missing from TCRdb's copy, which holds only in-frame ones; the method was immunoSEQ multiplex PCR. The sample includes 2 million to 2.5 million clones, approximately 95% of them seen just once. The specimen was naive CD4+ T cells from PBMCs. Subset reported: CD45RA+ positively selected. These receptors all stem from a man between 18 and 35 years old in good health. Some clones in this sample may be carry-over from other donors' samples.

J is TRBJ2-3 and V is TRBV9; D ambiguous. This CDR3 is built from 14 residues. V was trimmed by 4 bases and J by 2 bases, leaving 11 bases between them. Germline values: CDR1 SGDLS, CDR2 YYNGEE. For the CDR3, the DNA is TGTGCCAGCAGCAAGGAAGGCTCCACAGATACGCAGTATTTT. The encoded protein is CASSKEGSTDTQYF.

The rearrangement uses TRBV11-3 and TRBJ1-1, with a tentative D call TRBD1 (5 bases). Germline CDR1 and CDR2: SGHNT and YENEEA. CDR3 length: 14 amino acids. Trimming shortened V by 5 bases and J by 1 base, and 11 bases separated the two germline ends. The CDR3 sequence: CASSLRGRNTEAFF. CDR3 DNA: TGTGCCAGCAGCCTAAGGGGCCGGAACACTGAAGCTTTCTTT.

The CDR3 sequence is CASSLNGVGEQYF. CDR3 DNA sequence: TGTGCCAGCAGCTTAAATGGGGTAGGCGAGCAGTACTTC. J is TRBJ2-7 and V is TRBV7-3; D not resolved. V was pared by 1 base and J by 6 bases, with 10 bases between. CDR1 is SGHTA and CDR2 is FQGTGA in the germline V gene. This CDR3 is 13 amino acids long. The full variable domain, with the rest looked up from reference TRBV7-3 and TRBJ2-7, is GAGVSQTPSNKVTEKGKYVELRCDPISGHTALYWYRQSLGQGPEFLIYFQGTGAADDSGLPNDRFFAVRPEGSVSTLKIQRTERGDSAVYLCASSLNGVGEQYFGPGTRLTVT.

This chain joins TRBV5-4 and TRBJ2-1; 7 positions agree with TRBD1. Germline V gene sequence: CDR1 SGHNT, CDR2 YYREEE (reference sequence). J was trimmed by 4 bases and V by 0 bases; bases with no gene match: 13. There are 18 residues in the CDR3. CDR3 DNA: TGTGCCAGCAGCTTGGGTTGGTGGACAGGTATTTCTTACAATGAGCAGTTCTTC. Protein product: CASSLGWWTGISYNEQFF.

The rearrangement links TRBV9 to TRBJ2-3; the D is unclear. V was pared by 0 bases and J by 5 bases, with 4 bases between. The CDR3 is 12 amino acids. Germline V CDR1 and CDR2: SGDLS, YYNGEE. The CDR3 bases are TGTGCCAGCAGCGTAGATGAAGATACGCAGTATTTT. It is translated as CASSVDEDTQYF.

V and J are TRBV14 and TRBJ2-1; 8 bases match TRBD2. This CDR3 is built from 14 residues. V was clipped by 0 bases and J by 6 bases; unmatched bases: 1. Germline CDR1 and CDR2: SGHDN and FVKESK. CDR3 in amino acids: CASSQELAANEQFF. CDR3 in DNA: TGTGCCAGCAGCCAAGAACTAGCGGCCAATGAGCAGTTCTTC.

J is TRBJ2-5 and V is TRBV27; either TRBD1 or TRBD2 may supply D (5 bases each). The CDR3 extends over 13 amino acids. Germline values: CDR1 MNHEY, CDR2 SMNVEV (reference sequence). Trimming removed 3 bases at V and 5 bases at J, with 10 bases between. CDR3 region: CASSFGATETQYF. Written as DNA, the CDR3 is TGTGCCAGCAGTTTCGGGGCCACGGAGACCCAGTACTTC.

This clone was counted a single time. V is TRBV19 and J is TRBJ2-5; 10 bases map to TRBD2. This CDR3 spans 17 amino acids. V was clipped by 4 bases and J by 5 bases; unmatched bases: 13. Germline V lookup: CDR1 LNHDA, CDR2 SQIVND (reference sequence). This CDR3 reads CASSTAPWTSGKETQYF. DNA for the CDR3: TGTGCCAGTAGTACCGCCCCGTGGACTAGCGGTAAGGAGACCCAGTACTTC.